This T cell receptor (beta chain) came from a study of blood T cells in healthy people across ages. The authors ran a second PCR of 7 to 11 cycles using a sample-barcoded 5' primer and a J-beta primer mix. Each CDR3 protein gets one entry after TCRdb re-called the 5' RACE reads with MiXCR. The top ten clones hold 3% to 4% of a sample with 450,000 to 600,000 distinct CDR3 sequences, around 27% of them seen once. CDR3 size: 15 residues. Trimming shortened V by 2 bases and J by 3 bases, and 14 bases separated the two germline ends. Germline V gene lookup returns CDR1 SEHNR and CDR2 FQNEAQ (reference sequence). The same data also went into a second study, on T cells of mothers and their children.

The TCR was taken from a boy between 2 and 10 years old in good health. Sequencing input: blood. V is TRBV7-9 and J is TRBJ2-7, with D perhaps TRBD2 (5 bases). The CDR3 reads CASSLSFAGLYEQYF. The CDR3 bases are TGTGCCAGCAGCTTATCTTTTGCGGGCCTCTACGAGCAGTACTTC.